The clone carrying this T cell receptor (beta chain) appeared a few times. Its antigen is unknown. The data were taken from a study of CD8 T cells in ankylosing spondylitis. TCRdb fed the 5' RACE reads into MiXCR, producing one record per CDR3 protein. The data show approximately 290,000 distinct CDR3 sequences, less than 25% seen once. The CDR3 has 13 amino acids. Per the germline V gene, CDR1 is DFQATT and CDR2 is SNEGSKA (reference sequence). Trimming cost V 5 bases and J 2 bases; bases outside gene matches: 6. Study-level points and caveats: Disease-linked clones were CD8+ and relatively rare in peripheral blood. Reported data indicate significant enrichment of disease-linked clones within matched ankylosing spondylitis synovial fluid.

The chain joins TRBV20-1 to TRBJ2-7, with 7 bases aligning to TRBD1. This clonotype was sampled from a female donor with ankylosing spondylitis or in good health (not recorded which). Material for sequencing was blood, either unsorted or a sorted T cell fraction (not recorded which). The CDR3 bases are TGCAGTGCTGGGGGACAGAGCACCTACGAGCAGTACTTC. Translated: CSAGGQSTYEQYF.